This TCR beta chain was identified during a study of spatial heterogeneity in lung cancer (dated by TCRdb to the late 2010s). The study in broad terms: Donors were some 70 patients with early-stage, untreated non-small cell lung cancer from the lung TRACERx cohort. Follow-up PBMC samples were sequenced whenever the samples were available, and the median time to follow-up was roughly two years after resection. Beta-chain transcripts were consistently detected in greater numbers than alpha-chain transcripts, which likely reflects a higher abundance of beta-chain transcripts. In the raw uncorrected reads, each unique combination of TCR and UMI appeared more than ten times on average. TCR alpha and beta repertoires were quantitatively compared across multiple tumor regions, matched nontumor lung and blood in non-small cell lung cancer. Nonsynonymous mutation counts, determined by whole-exome sequencing of tumor tissue, were related to features of the TCR repertoire. Both alpha and beta chains were TCR-sequenced in samples taken at surgery, namely 220 tumor regions, around 64 matched nontumor lung samples and about 52 PBMC samples.

For this clonotype: The antigen it binds to is not known. No base quality information exists; no much larger clone differs at one position.

Library method: 5' RACE. Sequencing instrument: NextSeq 500. To allow correction of PCR and sequencing errors, the TCR library protocol tagged every TCR cDNA molecule with a unique molecular identifier. The paper's processing steps were these. Decombinator tools were used for TCR identification, UMI-based error correction and CDR3 extraction. Expanded TCRs were defined as those above a frequency of 2 per 1,000, corresponding to the top 1% of the tumor frequency distribution. Rényi diversity was computed with the R vegan package after subsampling each repertoire 100 times to 5,000 TCRs. CDR3 similarity networks were built from amino acid triplet string-kernel similarity, with CDR3s being connected when pairwise similarity was above 0.82. Clones were called with MiXCR by TCRdb after fastp trimmed the public reads at Q25, and only in-frame beta chains were retained. CDR3 protein duplicates are merged, each entry listing the most common genes and DNA. These V and J calls are TCRdb output, not the study's own analysis. Counted in this sample were about 47,000 distinct CDR3 sequences; about an eighth of them appeared once. In total, the top ten clones hold roughly 32% of the sample.

The label giving this sample's time point can be read as: blood at routine non-recurrence follow-up after resection. Whole RNA extracted from tumor and nontumor lung tissue, or from cryopreserved PBMC samples, was used for TCR sequencing without cell sorting. A patient was chosen for TCR sequencing only when enough RNA was available from at least two tumor regions. Summary of the overall study and its limitations: Ubiquitous expanded tumor TCRs were found in blood more often at tumor resection than at routine follow-up. Only 13 to 15 patients were included in the comparisons of baseline and follow-up blood repertoires. Additional single-cell paired TCR alpha and beta sequencing was considered necessary to confirm, at a functional level, the hypothesis that regional TCRs recognize regional mutations.

This TCR came from a male donor with early-stage non-small cell lung cancer. This material consisted of PBMCs, taken at follow-up.

The base sequence is TGCAGTGCTACTATACAGGGTCCCACTGAAGCTTTCTTT. Its protein product is CSATIQGPTEAFF. Rearrangement joined TRBV20-1 to TRBJ1-1; the D region possibly corresponds to TRBD1 (6 bases align). CDR3 length: 13 amino acids, cysteine to phenylalanine. Kept here is only the CDR3 DNA, which spans 39 bases and is read in frame from base 1. Deletion took 4 bases off V and 4 bases off J, with a span of 13 bases between the germline ends. As encoded in the germline V gene (reference sequence), CDR1 is DFQATT while CDR2 is SNEGSKA.